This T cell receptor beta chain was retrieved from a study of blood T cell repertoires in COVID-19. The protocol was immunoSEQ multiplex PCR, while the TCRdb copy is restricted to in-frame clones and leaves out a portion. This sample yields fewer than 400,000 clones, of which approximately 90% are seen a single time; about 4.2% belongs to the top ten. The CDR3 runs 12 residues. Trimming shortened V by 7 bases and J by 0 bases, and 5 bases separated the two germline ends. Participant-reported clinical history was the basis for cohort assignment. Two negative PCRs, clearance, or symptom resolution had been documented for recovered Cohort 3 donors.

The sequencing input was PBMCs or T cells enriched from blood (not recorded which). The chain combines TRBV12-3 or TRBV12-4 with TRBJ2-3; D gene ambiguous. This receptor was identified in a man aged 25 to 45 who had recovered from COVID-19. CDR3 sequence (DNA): TGTGCCAGCACCTTGAGCACAGATACGCAGTATTTT. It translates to CASTLSTDTQYF.